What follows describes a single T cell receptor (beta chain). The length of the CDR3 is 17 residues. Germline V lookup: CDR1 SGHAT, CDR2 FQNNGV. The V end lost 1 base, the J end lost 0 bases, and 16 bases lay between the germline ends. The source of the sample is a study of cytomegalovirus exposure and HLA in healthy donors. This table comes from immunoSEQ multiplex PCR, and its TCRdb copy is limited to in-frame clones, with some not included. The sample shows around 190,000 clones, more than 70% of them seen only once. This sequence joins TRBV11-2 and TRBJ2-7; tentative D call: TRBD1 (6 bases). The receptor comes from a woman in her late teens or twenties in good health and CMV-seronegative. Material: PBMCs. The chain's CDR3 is CASSLVLQGRSSYEQYF. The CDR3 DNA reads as TGTGCCAGCAGCTTAGTGCTACAGGGTAGAAGCTCCTACGAGCAGTACTTC.